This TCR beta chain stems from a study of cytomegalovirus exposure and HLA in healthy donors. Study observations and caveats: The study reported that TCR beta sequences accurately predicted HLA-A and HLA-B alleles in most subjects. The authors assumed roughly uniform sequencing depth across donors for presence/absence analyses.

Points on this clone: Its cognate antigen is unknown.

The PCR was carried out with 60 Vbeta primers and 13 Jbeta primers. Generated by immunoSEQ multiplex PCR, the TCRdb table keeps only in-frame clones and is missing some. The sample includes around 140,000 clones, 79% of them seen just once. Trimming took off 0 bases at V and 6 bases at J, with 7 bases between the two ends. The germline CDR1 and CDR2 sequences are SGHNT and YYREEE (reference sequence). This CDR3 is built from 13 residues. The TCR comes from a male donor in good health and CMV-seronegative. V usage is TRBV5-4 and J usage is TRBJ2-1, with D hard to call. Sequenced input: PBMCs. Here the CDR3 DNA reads TGTGCCAGCAGCTTGGCCGAGTTCAATGAGCAGTTCTTC. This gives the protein CASSLAEFNEQFF.